This TCR beta chain was captured in a study of blood T cell repertoires in COVID-19 (dated by TCRdb to 2020 to 2022). Regarding the research as a whole: The collaborator samples originated in the United States, Italy and Spain and spanned the acute and convalescent phases of COVID-19. The prospective study material was composed of cDNA or gDNA derived from T cells, B-cell-depleted T cells, or PBMCs. Deeply sampled blood TCRbeta repertoires from subjects exposed to, actively infected with, or recovered from COVID-19 were included in the dataset. The repertoires were released in a freely available public database intended as a resource for research on the immune response to SARS-CoV-2. Samples were obtained from the ongoing ImmuneRACE study (first 160 participants) and from about 1,300 subjects provided by 6 global collaborators. The sample metadata nearly always contained a de-identified subject ID, COVID-19 status, age in years and sex. Where HLA class I and class II types were available, the types were taken from metadata supplied by the sample provider, not from assay-based typing.

TCRbeta CDR3 regions were amplified from genomic DNA by means of the immunoSEQ Assay, a bias-controlled multiplex PCR. The published analysis was carried out like this. Nucleated cell counts per sample were estimated from amplification of reference gene primers within the assay. To quantify the absolute abundance of each unique TCRbeta CDR3 rearrangement, sequence reads were collapsed and filtered. For each sample, productive Simpson clonality was calculated as the square root of Simpson's diversity index across productive rearrangements. TCRdb retrieved this table from immuneACCESS and kept in-frame rearrangements only. Not all clones are present; in checked studies, unresolved V genes account for under half, and no reason is known for the remainder. D and trimming come from the DNA, and the V and J calls and clone size come from that table. The sample has about 260,000 clones on record, 70% to 90% of them singletons. About 4% of the sample is taken by the ten largest.

Whole blood was collected in K2EDTA tubes by collaborating institutions according to the institutions' own protocols. Collaborator samples were shipped for TCRbeta analysis as frozen whole blood, isolated PBMCs, or DNA extracted from either sample type. The CDR3 starts with the cysteine, ends with the phenylalanine, and has 11 residues. CDR3 DNA is the only sequence kept; it has 33 bases, read in frame from the first base. Taken from the germline V gene, the CDR1 and CDR2 loops are MDHEN and SYDVKM. The junction shows trimming of 1 base on V and 12 bases on J, plus 6 bases between the germline ends. Here is what the overall study found, with its caveats: How much clinical and demographic metadata was included differed by source and by participant, and the metadata was provided uncurated.

With respect to this clone: Its antigen specificity is not known. No base-level quality is on record; no much larger clone is a single base apart.

This TCR was sampled from a man younger than 35 with active or convalescent COVID-19. Source material: peripheral blood. The chain links TRBV28 with TRBJ1-4; no D gene can be assigned with confidence. The DNA sequence is TGTGCCAGCAGTTTATCAACTGAACTGTTTTTT. The resulting protein is CASSLSTELFF.